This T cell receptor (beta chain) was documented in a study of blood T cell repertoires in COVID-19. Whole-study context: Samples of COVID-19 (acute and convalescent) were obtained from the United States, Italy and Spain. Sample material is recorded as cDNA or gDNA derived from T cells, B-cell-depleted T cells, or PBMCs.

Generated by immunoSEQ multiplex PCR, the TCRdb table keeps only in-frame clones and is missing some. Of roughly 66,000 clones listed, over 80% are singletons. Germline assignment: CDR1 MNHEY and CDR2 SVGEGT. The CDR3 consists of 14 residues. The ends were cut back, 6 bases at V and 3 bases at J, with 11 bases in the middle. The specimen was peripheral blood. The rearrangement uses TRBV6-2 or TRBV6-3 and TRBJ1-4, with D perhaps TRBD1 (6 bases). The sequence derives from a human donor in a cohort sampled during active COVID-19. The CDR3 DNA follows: TGTGCCAGCAGCCCGGACAGCGCTAATGAAAAACTGTTTTTT. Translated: CASSPDSANEKLFF.